This is a list of T cell receptor beta chains from one sample in a study of Ad26.COV2.S vaccination and SARS-CoV-2 variants. Sequencing was performed with immunoSEQ multiplex PCR; in TCRdb, only in-frame clones are kept and a portion is missing. The sample shows around 340,000 clones, approximately 90% of them seen only once. The sequences come from peripheral blood, collected in a trial of Ad26.COV2.S vaccine versus placebo. These receptors were obtained from a person aged 18-60 years who received the Ad26.COV2.S COVID-19 vaccine or a placebo. Both conserved end residues are part of each CDR3. D genes are given only for firm matches. Not every row has a clone size; where given, it reads once, few, many or a size class.

j_call clone_size v_call d_call cdr3_aa cdr3_nt
TRBJ2-7 . TRBV4-1 TRBD2 CASSQVTSGSHEQYF TGCGCCAGCAGCCAAGTGACTAGCGGGAGCCACGAGCAGTACTTC
TRBJ2-6 . TRBV5-1 . CASSLPPGGANVLTF TGCGCCAGCAGCCTTCCTCCTGGTGGGGCCAACGTCCTGACTTTC
TRBJ1-2 once TRBV5-6 . CASSLRSGQIYGYTF TGTGCCAGCAGCTTAAGGTCAGGACAAATATATGGCTACACCTTC
TRBJ2-2 . TRBV9 . CASSGTPSGTGELFF TGTGCCAGCAGCGGAACCCCCAGTGGGACCGGGGAGCTGTTTTTT
TRBJ2-7 . TRBV29-1 . CSVELLRGQYF TGCAGCGTTGAACTCCTCAGGGGACAGTACTTC
TRBJ1-1 . TRBV12-3/TRBV12-4 . CASSQVNTEAFF TGTGCCAGCAGTCAGGTGAACACTGAAGCTTTCTTT
TRBJ1-6 few TRBV18 TRBD1 CASSPRQGGNSPLHF TGTGCCAGCTCACCTAGACAGGGTGGTAATTCACCCCTCCACTTT
TRBJ2-1 . TRBV21-1 . CASSRPGLAGANEQFF TGTGCCAGCAGCCGACCGGGACTAGCGGGAGCGAATGAGCAGTTCTTC
TRBJ2-3 . TRBV20-1 . CSAREQIAQYF TGCAGTGCTAGAGAACAAATAGCGCAGTATTTT
TRBJ1-1 . TRBV30 . CAWIDTGVNTEAFF TGTGCCTGGATCGATACTGGGGTTAACACTGAAGCTTTCTTT
TRBJ2-2 . TRBV4-3 TRBD1 CASRSQGGNTGELFF TGCGCCAGCAGGTCACAGGGGGGGAACACCGGGGAGCTGTTTTTT
TRBJ2-5 . TRBV7-2 . CASSLVRGQETQYF TGTGCCAGCAGCTTAGTGAGGGGCCAAGAGACCCAGTACTTC
TRBJ2-3 . TRBV9 . CASSVLGGSTDTQYF TGTGCCAGCAGCGTCTTAGGGGGATCCACCGATACGCAGTATTTT
TRBJ2-7 . TRBV7-9 . CASSLAGTYEQYF TGTGCCAGCAGCTTAGCCGGAACTTACGAGCAGTACTTC
TRBJ2-2 . TRBV5-8 . CASSSGLSYGELFF TGTGCCAGCAGTTCAGGACTAAGCTACGGGGAGCTGTTTTTT
TRBJ2-1 . TRBV11-2 . CASSLVAGAGYNEQFF TGTGCCAGCAGCTTAGTGGCGGGTGCGGGCTACAATGAGCAGTTCTTC
TRBJ2-7 . TRBV10-3 TRBD1 CAISELPGQGGEQYF TGTGCCATCAGTGAGCTACCGGGACAGGGAGGAGAGCAGTACTTC
TRBJ2-1 . TRBV20-1 . CSASQGNEQFF TGCAGTGCTAGTCAGGGTAATGAGCAGTTCTTC
TRBJ2-2 . TRBV7-9 . CASSLQGNTGELFF TGTGCCAGCAGCTTACAGGGGAACACCGGGGAGCTGTTTTTT
TRBJ1-2 . TRBV30 . CAWVANYGYTF TGTGCCTGGGTAGCAAACTATGGCTACACCTTC
TRBJ2-7 . TRBV3-1/TRBV3-2 . CASSPRADDYEQYF TGTGCCAGCAGCCCTAGGGCCGATGACTACGAGCAGTACTTC
TRBJ2-1 . TRBV7-2 TRBD2 CASSFAGTSDNEQFF TGTGCCAGCAGCTTTGCCGGGACTAGCGACAATGAGCAGTTCTTC
TRBJ1-1 . TRBV15 . CATSRVYVGEGTEAFF TGTGCCACCAGCAGAGTTTATGTTGGGGAGGGCACTGAAGCTTTCTTT
TRBJ2-1 . TRBV7-6 . CASSFTSDYNEQFF TGTGCCAGCAGCTTCACAAGCGATTACAATGAGCAGTTCTTC
TRBJ2-3 . TRBV7-9 . CASSLEWGTQYF TGTGCCAGCAGCTTAGAATGGGGTACGCAGTATTTT
TRBJ2-5 . TRBV19 . CASSIERGRGETQYF TGTGCCAGTAGTATCGAACGAGGTCGCGGGGAGACCCAGTACTTC
TRBJ1-1 . TRBV7-6 . CASSLAGPGTEAFF TGTGCCAGCAGCTTAGCGGGGCCGGGGACTGAAGCTTTCTTT
TRBJ1-3 . TRBV23-1 . CASSQRVQGSGNTIYF TGCGCCAGCAGTCAACGAGTACAGGGCTCTGGAAACACCATATATTTT
TRBJ2-3 . TRBV28 . CASSPLGGGLVNTQYF TGTGCCAGCAGTCCTCTCGGGGGCGGGTTAGTGAATACGCAGTATTTT
TRBJ1-3 few TRBV9 TRBD1 CASSVTQGGFSGNTIYF TGTGCCAGCAGCGTTACGCAGGGGGGCTTCTCTGGAAACACCATATATTTT
TRBJ1-4 . TRBV6-2/TRBV6-3 . CASSYGEWNEKLFF TGTGCCAGCAGTTACGGAGAGTGGAATGAAAAACTGTTTTTT
TRBJ1-1 few TRBV6-5 . CASSYRSRGLEAFF TGTGCCAGCAGTTACAGGTCTCGGGGATTGGAAGCTTTCTTT
TRBJ2-1 . TRBV11-3 TRBD1 CASSSQGAYDEQFF TGTGCCAGCAGCTCACAGGGGGCGTACGATGAGCAGTTCTTC
TRBJ1-6 . TRBV3-1/TRBV3-2 TRBD1 CASSQVTGTGNSPLHF TGTGCCAGCAGCCAAGTTACCGGGACAGGGAATTCACCCCTCCACTTT
TRBJ1-3 . TRBV9 . CASSSKGGGLSGNTIYF TGTGCCAGCAGCTCCAAGGGGGGGGGACTTTCTGGAAACACCATATATTTT
TRBJ2-1 . TRBV5-4 TRBD2 CASSLELAGGPHEQFF TGTGCCAGCAGCTTGGAGTTAGCGGGAGGGCCTCATGAGCAGTTCTTC
TRBJ2-7 once TRBV7-8 TRBD1 CASSQYRDRGYHEQYF TGTGCCAGCAGCCAGTACAGGGACAGGGGCTACCACGAGCAGTACTTC
TRBJ2-1 . TRBV4-2 . CASSPNTGPRNEQFF TGTGCCAGCAGCCCCAATACCGGACCCCGTAATGAGCAGTTCTTC
TRBJ2-3 . TRBV5-1 TRBD2 CASKLAGESDTQYF TGCGCCAGCAAATTAGCGGGAGAGTCAGATACGCAGTATTTT
TRBJ1-2 . TRBV6-6 TRBD1 CASTTQGVPYGYTF TGTGCCAGCACTACACAGGGGGTTCCATATGGCTACACCTTC
TRBJ2-3 . TRBV4-3 TRBD2 CASSRSGGRTDTQYF TGCGCCAGCAGCCGTAGCGGGGGGCGCACAGATACGCAGTATTTT
TRBJ1-5 . TRBV19 . CASMKPGDQPQHF TGTGCCAGTATGAAACCGGGTGATCAGCCCCAGCATTTT
TRBJ1-1 . TRBV5-1 . CASSGGISNTEAFF TGCGCCAGCAGCGGGGGTATATCGAACACTGAAGCTTTCTTT
TRBJ2-5 once TRBV7-9 TRBD1 CASSLVWQGEQETQYF TGTGCCAGCAGTCTCGTATGGCAGGGGGAGCAAGAGACCCAGTACTTC
TRBJ2-7 many TRBV14 TRBD2 CASSQVEREGLYEQYF TGTGCCAGCAGCCAGGTAGAGCGGGAGGGCCTCTACGAGCAGTACTTC